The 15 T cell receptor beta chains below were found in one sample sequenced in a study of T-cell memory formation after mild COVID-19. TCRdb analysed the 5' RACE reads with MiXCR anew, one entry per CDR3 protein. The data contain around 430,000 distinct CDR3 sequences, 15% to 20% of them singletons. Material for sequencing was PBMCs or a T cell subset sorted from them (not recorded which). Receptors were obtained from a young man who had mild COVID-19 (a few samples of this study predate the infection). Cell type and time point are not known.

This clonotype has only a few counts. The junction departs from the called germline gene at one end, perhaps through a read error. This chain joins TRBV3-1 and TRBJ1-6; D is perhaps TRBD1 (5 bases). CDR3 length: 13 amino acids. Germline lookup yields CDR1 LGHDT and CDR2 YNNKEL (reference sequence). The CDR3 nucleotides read TGTGCCAGCCGCCAGGGTGGTGGATCACCCCTCCACTTT. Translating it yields CASRQGGGSPLHF.

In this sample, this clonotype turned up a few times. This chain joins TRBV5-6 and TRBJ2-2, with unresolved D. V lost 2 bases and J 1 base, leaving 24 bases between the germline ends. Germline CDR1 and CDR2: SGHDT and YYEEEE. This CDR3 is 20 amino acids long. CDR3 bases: TGTGCCAGCAGCTTCGTGGGAAGGGCCTACAGAATGGTGAACACCGGGGAGCTGTTTTTT. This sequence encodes CASSFVGRAYRMVNTGELFF.

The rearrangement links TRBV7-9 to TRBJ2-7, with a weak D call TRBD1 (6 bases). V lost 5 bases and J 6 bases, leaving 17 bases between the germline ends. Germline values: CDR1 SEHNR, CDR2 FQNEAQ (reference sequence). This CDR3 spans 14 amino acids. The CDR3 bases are TGTGCCAGCAGCGTTAGTGGGGGCCCCCTCGAGCAGTACGTC. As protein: CASSVSGGPLEQYV.

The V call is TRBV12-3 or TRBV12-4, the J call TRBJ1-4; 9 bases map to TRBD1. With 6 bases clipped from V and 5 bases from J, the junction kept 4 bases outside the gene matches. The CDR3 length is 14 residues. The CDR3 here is CASRKTGGNEKLFF. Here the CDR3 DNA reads TGTGCCAGCAGAAAGACAGGGGGAAATGAAAAACTGTTTTTT.

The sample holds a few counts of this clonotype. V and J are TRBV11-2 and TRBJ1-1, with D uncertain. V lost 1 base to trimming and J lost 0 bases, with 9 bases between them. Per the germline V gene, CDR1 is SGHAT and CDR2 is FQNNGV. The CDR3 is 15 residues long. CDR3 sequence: CASSLGALMNTEAFF. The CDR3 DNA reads TGTGCCAGCAGCTTAGGGGCCCTCATGAACACTGAAGCTTTCTTT. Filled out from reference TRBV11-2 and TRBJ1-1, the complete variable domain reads EAGVAQSPRYKIIEKRQSVAFWCNPISGHATLYWYQQILGQGPKLLIQFQNNGVVDDSQLPKDRFSAERLKGVDSTLKIQPAKLEDSAVYLCASSLGALMNTEAFFGQGTRLTVV.

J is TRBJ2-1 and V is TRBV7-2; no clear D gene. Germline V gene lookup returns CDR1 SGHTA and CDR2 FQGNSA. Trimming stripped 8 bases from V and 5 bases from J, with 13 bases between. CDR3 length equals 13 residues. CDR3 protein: CASADGVDNEQFF. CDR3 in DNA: TGTGCCAGCGCTGATGGGGTAGACAATGAGCAGTTCTTC.

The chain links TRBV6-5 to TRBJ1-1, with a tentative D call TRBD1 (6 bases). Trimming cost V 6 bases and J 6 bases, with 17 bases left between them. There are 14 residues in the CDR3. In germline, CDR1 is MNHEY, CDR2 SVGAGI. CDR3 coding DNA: TGTGCCAGCAGGCGGGACAATGGTATGCCTGAAGCTTTCTTT. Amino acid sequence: CASRRDNGMPEAFF.

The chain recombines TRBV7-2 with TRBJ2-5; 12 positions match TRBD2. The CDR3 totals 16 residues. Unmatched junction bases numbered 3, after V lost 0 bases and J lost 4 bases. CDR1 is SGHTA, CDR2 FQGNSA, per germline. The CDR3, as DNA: TGTGCCAGCAGCTTAGCGGTACTAGCGGGGGGAGAGACCCAGTACTTC. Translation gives CASSLAVLAGGETQYF. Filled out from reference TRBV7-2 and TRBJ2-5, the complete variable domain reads GAGVSQSPSNKVTEKGKDVELRCDPISGHTALYWYRQSLGQGLEFLIYFQGNSAPDKSGLPSDRFSAERTGGSVSTLTIQRTQQEDSAVYLCASSLAVLAGGETQYFGPGTRLLVL.

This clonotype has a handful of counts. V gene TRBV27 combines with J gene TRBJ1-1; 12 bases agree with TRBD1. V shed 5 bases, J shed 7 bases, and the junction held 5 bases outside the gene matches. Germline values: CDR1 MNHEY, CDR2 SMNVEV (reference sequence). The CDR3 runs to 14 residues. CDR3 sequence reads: CASSTRDRGLEAFF. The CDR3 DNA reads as TGTGCCAGCAGTACCCGGGACAGGGGGCTTGAAGCTTTCTTT.

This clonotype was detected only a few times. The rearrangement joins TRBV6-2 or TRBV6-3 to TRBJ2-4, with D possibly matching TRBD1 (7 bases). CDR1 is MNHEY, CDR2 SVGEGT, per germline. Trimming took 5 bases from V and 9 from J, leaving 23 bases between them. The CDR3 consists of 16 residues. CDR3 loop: CASSTGDSNRRGIQYF. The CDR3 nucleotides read TGTGCCAGCAGTACAGGGGACAGCAACCGGAGGGGCATTCAGTACTTC.

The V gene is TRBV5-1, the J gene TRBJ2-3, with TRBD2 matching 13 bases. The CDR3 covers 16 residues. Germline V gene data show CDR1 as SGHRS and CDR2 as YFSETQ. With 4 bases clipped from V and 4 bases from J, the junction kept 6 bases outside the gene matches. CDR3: CASSPRLAGGADTQYF. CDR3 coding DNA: TGCGCCAGCAGCCCTCGACTAGCGGGGGGAGCAGATACGCAGTATTTT.

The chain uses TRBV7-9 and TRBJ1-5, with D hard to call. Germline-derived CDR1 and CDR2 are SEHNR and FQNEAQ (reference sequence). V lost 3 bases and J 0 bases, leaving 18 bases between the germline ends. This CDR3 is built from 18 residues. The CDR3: CASSFISPGIGSNQPQHF. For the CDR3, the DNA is TGTGCCAGCAGCTTTATCTCCCCGGGGATCGGTAGCAATCAGCCCCAGCATTTT. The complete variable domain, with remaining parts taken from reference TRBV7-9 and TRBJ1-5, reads DTGVSQNPRHKITKRGQNVTFRCDPISEHNRLYWYRQTLGQGPEFLTYFQNEAQLEKSRLLSDRFSAERPKGSFSTLEIQRTEQGDSAMYLCASSFISPGIGSNQPQHFGDGTRLSIL.

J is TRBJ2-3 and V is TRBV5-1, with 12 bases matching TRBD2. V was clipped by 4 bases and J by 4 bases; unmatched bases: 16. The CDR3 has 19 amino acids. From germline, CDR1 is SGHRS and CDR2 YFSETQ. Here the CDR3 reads CASSGRLTSGGPGADTQYF. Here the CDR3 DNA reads TGCGCCAGCAGCGGTCGGCTAACTAGCGGGGGGCCGGGAGCAGATACGCAGTATTTT.

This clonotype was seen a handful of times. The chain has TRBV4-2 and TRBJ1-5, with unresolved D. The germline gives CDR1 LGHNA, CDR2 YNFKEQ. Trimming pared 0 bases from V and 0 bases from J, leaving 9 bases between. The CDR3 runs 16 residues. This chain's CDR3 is CASSQDHRVSNQPQHF. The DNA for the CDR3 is TGTGCCAGCAGCCAAGATCATCGCGTTAGCAATCAGCCCCAGCATTTT.

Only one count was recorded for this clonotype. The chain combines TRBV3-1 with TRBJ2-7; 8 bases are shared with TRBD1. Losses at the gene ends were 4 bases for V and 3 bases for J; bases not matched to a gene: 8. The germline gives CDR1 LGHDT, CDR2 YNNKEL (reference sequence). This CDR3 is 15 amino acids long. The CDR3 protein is CASSPRLGQVYEQYF. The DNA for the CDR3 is TGTGCCAGCAGCCCCCGGTTGGGACAGGTCTACGAGCAGTACTTC.